This entry concerns a single TCR beta chain. The antigen is unknown. CDR3 length: 15 residues. Germline-derived CDR1 and CDR2 are MNHEY and SVGAGI. V shed 0 bases and J 4 bases; nucleotides not matched to a gene: 1. This specimen comes from a study of vaccination effects on CD4 cells after COVID-19. With the ViraFEST assay, the study expanded antigen-specific CD4+ T cells using viral peptide pools, then sequenced them. Upon completion of around 9 days in culture, CD4+ T cells were isolated. Previously uninfected by SARS-CoV-2, the vaccine recipients also showed negative nucleocapsid antibodies. In culture with about 10 IU/ml IL-2 and roughly 10 ug/ml peptides, PBMC were grown at 1.5 million to 2.5 million per well. Overall study results and limits: After vaccination, at late timepoints, clones induced by infection and by vaccine contracted markedly.

TCRdb's table, derived via immunoSEQ multiplex PCR, lists solely in-frame clones and lacks some. The sample has some 70,000 clones, roughly 80% seen once; the top ten hold 9% to 15%. The sequence came from a human donor who received a COVID-19 vaccine. The sample here was CD4+ T cells from PBMCs cultured with SARS-CoV-2 spike peptides, taken before COVID-19 vaccination. This chain connects TRBV6-5 to TRBJ2-1; TRBD2 agrees at 9 bases. The CDR3 region is CASSYSAGGYNEQFF. CDR3 nucleotides: TGTGCCAGCAGTTACTCGGCGGGGGGGTACAATGAGCAGTTCTTC.